This T cell receptor (beta chain) was recorded in a study of shared clonotypes between healthy human individuals. In the authors' workflow: Owing to the provision of junction-only sequences devoid of quality scores by immunoSEQ, filtering differed. The data were produced by immunoSEQ multiplex PCR, yet TCRdb's version contains in-frame clones alone and is incomplete. The D gene and trimming were derived from the DNA, and the V and J assignments and clone size from that table. Of around 750,000 clones detected, roughly 70% appear once; the ten largest clones hold roughly 1.7%. Germline V gene data show CDR1 as SGHRS and CDR2 as YFSETQ. V gave up 1 base and J gave up 3 bases, with 7 bases separating them. This CDR3 has 13 residues.

J is TRBJ2-5 and V is TRBV5-1; D is ambiguous. This TCR came from a woman under 40 in good health. The specimen was memory CD4+ T cells sorted from blood. Subset given: CD45RA-negative fraction. The CDR3 loop reads CASSLLREETQYF. CDR3 sequence (DNA): TGCGCCAGCAGCTTGTTAAGGGAAGAGACCCAGTACTTC. The complete variable domain, with remaining parts taken from reference TRBV5-1 and TRBJ2-5, reads KAGVTQTPRYLIKTRGQQVTLSCSPISGHRSVSWYQQTPGQGLQFLFEYFSETQRNKGNFPGRFSGRQFSNSRSEMNVSTLELGDSALYLCASSLLREETQYFGPGTRLLVL.